These 30 T cell receptor beta chains were all obtained from the same sample, sequenced in a study of T cells in localized non-small cell lung cancer (dated by TCRdb to 2018 to 2021). Libraries were prepared through the immunoSEQ multiplex PCR assay. TCRdb took this table from immuneACCESS and kept in-frame rearrangements with V and J called. Such tables lack part of the clones; where checked against another copy, unresolved V genes explain under half of the gap, and the rest is unexplained. Across this sample there are several thousand clones, with around 59% seen only once. Together, the top ten hold about 8% of the sample. Sequences were derived from lymph node tissue, sampled before any cancer treatment. These receptors were taken from a male donor aged 60 or over with stage I squamous cell lung carcinoma.

J is TRBJ2-2 and V is TRBV5-1; 12 bases agree with TRBD2. V lost 0 bases and J lost 6; bases outside the gene matches: 3. The germline gives CDR1 SGHRS, CDR2 YFSETQ. The CDR3 is made up of 16 amino acids. CDR3 coding DNA: TGCGCCAGCAGCTTGGCTACTAGCGGGAGGTCCGGGGAGCTGTTTTTT. Its protein product is CASSLATSGRSGELFF.

The table lists this clone with a few counts. The rearrangement uses TRBV9 and TRBJ2-7; 8 bases line up with TRBD2. V lost 1 base, J lost 2 bases, and 8 bases stayed unmatched. CDR1 SGDLS and CDR2 YYNGEE come from the germline V gene. The CDR3 covers 16 residues. The CDR3 sequence is CASSVRGGLDTYEQYF. The DNA of the CDR3 is TGTGCCAGCAGCGTAAGGGGGGGACTAGATACCTACGAGCAGTACTTC.

This clone was picked up one time. This chain joins TRBV25-1 and TRBJ2-5; D call uncertain. CDR1 and CDR2 from the germline V gene are MGHDK and SYGVNS. V was trimmed by 4 bases and J by 2 bases, leaving 8 bases between them. The CDR3 loop spans 13 amino acids. CDR3 sequence: CASSVPGQETQYF. Written as DNA, the CDR3 is TGTGCCAGCAGTGTTCCAGGTCAAGAGACCCAGTACTTC.

The chain combines TRBV19 with TRBJ1-1; D is possibly TRBD1 (6 bases). V lost 5 bases and J lost 4, with 14 bases in between. Germline V gene lookup returns CDR1 LNHDA and CDR2 SQIVND (reference sequence). The CDR3 loop spans 14 amino acids. The CDR3 DNA sequence: TGTGCCAGTAGTGTACAGGGACGTGGCACTGAAGCTTTCTTT. This translates into CASSVQGRGTEAFF.

The chain has TRBV1 and TRBJ2-2. TRBV1 is a pseudogene. The CDR3 sequence is 14 residues long. CDR3 DNA sequence: TGCGCCAGCAGCCATACCTGGGGTACCGGGGAGCTGTTTTTT. It translates to CASSHTWGTGELFF.

This chain links TRBV5-1 with TRBJ2-2; TRBD1 agrees at 9 bases. The CDR3 spans 15 residues. Germline V CDR1 and CDR2: SGHRS, YFSETQ. The V and J ends lost 4 bases and 1 base, in that order; junction bases with no gene match: 2. Written as DNA, the CDR3 is TGCGCCAGCAGCACGGGACAGGGGAACACCGGGGAGCTGTTTTTT. Amino acid sequence: CASSTGQGNTGELFF.

This clone came up a few times. V gene TRBV1 combines with J gene TRBJ2-7. TRBV1 is a pseudogene locus. The CDR3 sequence is 14 residues long. CDR3 region: CASSPSMDLYEQYF. In DNA form, the CDR3 reads TGCGCCAGCAGCCCCTCAATGGACCTCTACGAGCAGTACTTC.

Only one count was recorded for this clone. V and J are TRBV5-1 and TRBJ1-1, with unresolved D. Trimming shortened V by 1 base and J by 2 bases, and 9 bases separated the two germline ends. The CDR3 covers 14 residues. CDR1 is SGHRS and CDR2 is YFSETQ in the germline V gene. In nucleotides, the CDR3 is TGCGCCAGCAGCTTGCGGTGGGGAAACACTGAAGCTTTCTTT. Its protein is CASSLRWGNTEAFF.

The V gene is TRBV29-1, the J gene TRBJ1-2; no clear D gene. Germline assignment: CDR1 SQVTM and CDR2 ANQGSEA. This CDR3 is 13 amino acids long. The V end lost 4 bases, the J end lost 8 bases, and 17 bases lay between the germline ends. The CDR3 DNA sequence: TGCAGCGTTGGAGACACCCAAACTGACGGCTACACCTTC. Translating it yields CSVGDTQTDGYTF.

The chain recombines TRBV11-3 with TRBJ2-7; 9 nucleotides agree with TRBD2. V lost 3 bases to trimming and J lost 7 bases; unmatched junction nucleotides: 7. CDR3 length: 14 amino acids. The germline V gene has CDR1 SGHNT and CDR2 YENEEA. CDR3 nucleotides: TGTGCCAGCAGCTTGGTAGCGGGAGTGCAAGAGCAGTACTTC. It is translated as CASSLVAGVQEQYF.

The chain recombines TRBV14 with TRBJ2-3, with D unclear. V was shortened by 5 bases and J by 2 bases, with 2 bases between the two germline ends. Germline-derived CDR1 and CDR2 are SGHDN and FVKESK. CDR3 length: 11 residues. CDR3 sequence reads: CASSYTDTQYF. Here the CDR3 DNA reads TGTGCCAGCAGCTACACAGATACGCAGTATTTT.

A few counts support this clone. V usage is TRBV9 and J usage is TRBJ2-2; D is ambiguous. CDR3 length equals 15 residues. V gave up 4 bases and J gave up 6 bases, with 16 bases separating them. Per the germline V gene, CDR1 is SGDLS and CDR2 is YYNGEE. The CDR3 sequence: CASSPYTSAPGELFF. CDR3 sequence (DNA): TGTGCCAGCAGCCCCTACACATCGGCCCCCGGGGAGCTGTTTTTT.

The CDR3 nucleotides read TGCGCCAGCAGTGAGGGACTAGCCCGCACAGATACGCAGTATTTT. This encodes CASSEGLARTDTQYF. The chain employs TRBV10-1 and TRBJ2-3; 8 bases align to TRBD2. The CDR3 extends over 15 amino acids. Germline V gene sequence: CDR1 WNHNN, CDR2 SYGVQD (reference sequence). V lost 2 bases, J lost 1 base, and 2 bases stayed unmatched.

This sequence joins TRBV30 and TRBJ1-2, with D unresolved. This CDR3 is built from 12 residues. CDR1 and CDR2 (germline): GTSNPN, SVGIG (reference sequence). V was cut by 1 base and J by 8 bases, with 11 bases left in between. The CDR3 DNA reads TGTGCCTGGAGTGATCCGGGCCTCGGCTACACCTTC. Translation: CAWSDPGLGYTF.

The chain has TRBV19 and TRBJ1-5; TRBD1 is a possible D gene (6 bases). Trimming took off 7 bases at V and 6 bases at J, with 22 bases between the two ends. This CDR3 spans 16 amino acids. The V gene's germline CDR1 is LNHDA and CDR2 SQIVND (reference sequence). The CDR3 DNA sequence: TGTGCCAGTAATCTTGTTCAGGGGTCGTGGGGTCAGCCCCAGCATTTT. Its translation: CASNLVQGSWGQPQHF.

This rearrangement joins TRBV9 to TRBJ2-5; possibly TRBD2 for D (6 bases). The V end lost 1 base, the J end lost 5 bases, and 15 bases lay between the germline ends. The CDR3 is 15 residues long. CDR1 is SGDLS, CDR2 YYNGEE, per germline. The CDR3 region is CASSVSPMAGETQYF. For the CDR3, the DNA is TGTGCCAGCAGCGTATCCCCAATGGCGGGGGAGACCCAGTACTTC. Full variable domain (outside the CDR3, taken from reference TRBV9 and TRBJ2-5): DSGVTQTPKHLITATGQRVTLRCSPRSGDLSVYWYQQSLDQGLQFLIQYYNGEERAKGNILERFSAQQFPDLHSELNLSSLELGDSALYFCASSVSPMAGETQYFGPGTRLLVL.

The chain couples TRBV19 to TRBJ2-5; D remains ambiguous. The CDR3 is 14 amino acids. V dropped 5 bases and J dropped 1 base, with 11 bases sitting between them. Looked up from germline, CDR1 is LNHDA and CDR2 is SQIVND (reference sequence). The CDR3 spells CASSLRHIQETQYF. CDR3 coding DNA: TGTGCCAGTAGTCTCCGACACATCCAAGAGACCCAGTACTTC.

The rearrangement uses TRBV6-8 and TRBJ2-7; D gene uncertain. The CDR3 is 14 amino acids. Per germline, CDR1 MNHGY and CDR2 SAAAGT. Trimming took off 5 bases at V and 5 bases at J, with 16 bases between the two ends. Written as DNA, the CDR3 is TGTGCCAGCAGTGTACGGTACCCCCCGGACGAGCAGTACTTC. Residues: CASSVRYPPDEQYF.

The chain recombines TRBV9 with TRBJ1-2, with no clear D. Germline lookup yields CDR1 SGDLS and CDR2 YYNGEE. Trimming left V 0 bases short and J 4 bases short, with 4 bases between. The length of the CDR3 is 12 residues. This CDR3 reads CASSVGLYGYTF. The CDR3 bases are TGTGCCAGCAGCGTAGGCCTCTATGGCTACACCTTC.

This clone was seen a handful of times. V usage is TRBV9 and J usage is TRBJ2-1, with 8 bases that match TRBD2. CDR3 size: 16 residues. The germline gives CDR1 SGDLS, CDR2 YYNGEE. V was clipped by 7 bases and J by 0 bases; unmatched bases: 9. For the CDR3, the DNA is TGTGCCAGCCACCCTGAGAGCGGGAGCTCCTACAATGAGCAGTTCTTC. Translating gives CASHPESGSSYNEQFF. Based on the CDR3 plus reference TRBV9 and TRBJ2-1, the full variable domain is DSGVTQTPKHLITATGQRVTLRCSPRSGDLSVYWYQQSLDQGLQFLIQYYNGEERAKGNILERFSAQQFPDLHSELNLSSLELGDSALYFCASHPESGSSYNEQFFGPGTRLTVL.

V gene TRBV14 combines with J gene TRBJ2-1; D possibly corresponds to TRBD2 (5 bases). The V end was cut by 4 bases, the J end by 3 bases, with 13 bases between. This CDR3 comprises 15 residues. Germline CDR1 reads SGHDN; CDR2 reads FVKESK. CDR3 DNA: TGTGCCAGCAGCCCGATAGCCGGGAACTACAATGAGCAGTTCTTC. It encodes CASSPIAGNYNEQFF.

The chain is built from TRBV30 and TRBJ1-3; D not resolved. V was cut by 0 bases and J by 1 base, with 7 bases left in between. Germline V gene lookup returns CDR1 GTSNPN and CDR2 SVGIG (reference sequence). This CDR3 region has 14 residues. The CDR3 nucleotides are TGTGCCTGGAGTGTACGCAGTTCTGGAAACACCATATATTTT. Translated, it gives CAWSVRSSGNTIYF.

This sequence joins TRBV25-1 and TRBJ1-2, with D perhaps matching TRBD1 (5 bases). The V and J ends lost 3 bases and 8 bases respectively, with 19 bases between them. CDR1 and CDR2 from the germline V gene are MGHDK and SYGVNS. The length of the CDR3 is 15 residues. The CDR3: CASSEGYGTRGGYTF. DNA of the CDR3: TGTGCCAGCAGTGAGGGATACGGGACCCGGGGAGGCTACACCTTC.

This clone was seen only once. CDR3 amino acids: CASGLGQGNNEQFF. The DNA for the CDR3 is TGTGCCAGTGGGCTGGGACAGGGAAACAATGAGCAGTTCTTC. V is TRBV28 and J is TRBJ2-1, with 9 bases fitting TRBD1. The V gene end was trimmed by 9 bases and the J gene end by 5 bases; junction bases not matched to a gene: 8. The CDR3 is 14 residues long. The germline V gene encodes CDR1 MDHEN and CDR2 SYDVKM.

The genes are TRBV18 and TRBJ2-7, with a tentative D call TRBD1 (6 bases). V lost 3 bases, J lost 3 bases, and 12 bases lay in between. Germline CDR1 and CDR2: KGHSH and LQKENI. This CDR3 has 14 amino acids. In nucleotides, the CDR3 is TGTGCCAGCTCACCGCAGGGGTCGGACTACGAGCAGTACTTC. Residues: CASSPQGSDYEQYF.

The chain joins TRBV11-3 to TRBJ2-5, with D tentatively TRBD1 (6 bases). The CDR3 totals 16 residues. V gave up 5 bases and J gave up 7 bases, with 23 bases separating them. From germline, CDR1 is SGHNT and CDR2 YENEEA. CDR3 region: CASSPLSQGTRGTQYF. CDR3 DNA: TGTGCCAGCAGCCCCCTTTCCCAGGGGACAAGGGGGACCCAGTACTTC.

The V call is TRBV6-8, the J call TRBJ1-2; D gene unclear. The V and J ends lost 5 bases and 0 bases respectively, with 13 bases between them. The length of the CDR3 is 15 residues. Looked up from germline, CDR1 is MNHGY and CDR2 is SAAAGT. The CDR3 DNA reads as TGTGCCAGCAGTGGGAGGTTAAGGTCTAACTATGGCTACACCTTC. Translating it yields CASSGRLRSNYGYTF.

The genes are TRBV18 and TRBJ2-5; D might be TRBD1 or TRBD2, each matching 7 bases. Germline V gives CDR1 KGHSH, CDR2 LQKENI. CDR3 length equals 14 residues. The V gene lost 3 bases and the J gene lost 9 bases, with 17 bases spanning the gap. The CDR3 nucleotides read TGTGCCAGCTCACCGACAGGGTCCCGGGGGGCCCAGTACTTC. Its protein is CASSPTGSRGAQYF. Combining the CDR3 with reference TRBV18 and TRBJ2-5 gives the whole variable domain NAGVMQNPRHLVRRRGQEARLRCSPMKGHSHVYWYRQLPEEGLKFMVYLQKENIIDESGMPKERFSAEFPKEGPSILRIQQVVRGDSAAYFCASSPTGSRGAQYFGPGTRLLVL.

The sample holds a few counts of this clone. The V call is TRBV6-8, the J call TRBJ2-1; TRBD2 is a possible D gene (6 bases). Trimming shortened V by 11 bases and J by 0 bases, and 17 bases separated the two germline ends. The CDR3 has 15 residues. Germline lookup yields CDR1 MNHGY and CDR2 SAAAGT. The CDR3 here is CALGRGRNSYNEQFF. The CDR3 DNA is TGTGCCTTAGGGAGAGGGAGGAACTCCTACAATGAGCAGTTCTTC.

V is TRBV10-3 and J is TRBJ2-7; 15 bases agree with TRBD2. The germline gives CDR1 ENHRY, CDR2 SYGVKD. CDR3 length: 19 residues. Germline trimming cut 0 bases from V and 0 bases from J; bases unmatched to any gene: 6. The CDR3 DNA is TGTGCCATCAGTGAGTCGTTTGGGACTAGCGGGAGGTACTCCTACGAGCAGTACTTC. This translates into CAISESFGTSGRYSYEQYF.